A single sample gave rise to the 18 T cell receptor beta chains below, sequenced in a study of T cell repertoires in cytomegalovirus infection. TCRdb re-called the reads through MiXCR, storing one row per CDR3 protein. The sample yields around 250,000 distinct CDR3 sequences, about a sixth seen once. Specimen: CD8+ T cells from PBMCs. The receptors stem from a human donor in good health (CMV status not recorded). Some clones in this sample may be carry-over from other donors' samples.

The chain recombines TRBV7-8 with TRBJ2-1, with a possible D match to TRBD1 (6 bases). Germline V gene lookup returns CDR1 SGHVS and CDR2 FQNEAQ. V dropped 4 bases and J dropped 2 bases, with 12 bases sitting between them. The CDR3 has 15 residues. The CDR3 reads CASSSPAGAYNEQFF. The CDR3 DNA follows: TGTGCCAGCAGCTCCCCGGCAGGGGCCTACAATGAGCAGTTCTTC.

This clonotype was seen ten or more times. CDR3 residues: CASSYRTGATDTQYF. CDR3 bases: TGTGCCAGCAGCTATCGGACAGGGGCCACAGATACGCAGTATTTT. The gene calls are TRBV7-9 and TRBJ2-3, with 9 nucleotides matching TRBD1. The germline CDR1 and CDR2 sequences are SEHNR and FQNEAQ (reference sequence). This CDR3 spans 15 amino acids. Germline trimming cut 4 bases from V and 2 bases from J; bases unmatched to any gene: 4.

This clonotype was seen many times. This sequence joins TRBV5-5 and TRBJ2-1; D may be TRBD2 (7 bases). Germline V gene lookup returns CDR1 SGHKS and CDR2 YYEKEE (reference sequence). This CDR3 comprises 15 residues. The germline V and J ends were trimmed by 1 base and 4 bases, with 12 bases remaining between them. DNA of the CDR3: TGTGCCAGCAGCTTGACGGGGGGCACATACAATGAGCAGTTCTTC. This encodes CASSLTGGTYNEQFF.

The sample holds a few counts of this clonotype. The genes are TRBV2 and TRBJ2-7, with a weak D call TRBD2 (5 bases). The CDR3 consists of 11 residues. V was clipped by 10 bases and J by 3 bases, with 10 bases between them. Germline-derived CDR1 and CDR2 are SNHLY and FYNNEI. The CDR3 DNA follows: TGTGCCACATACGGAGGCTACGAGCAGTACTTC. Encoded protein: CATYGGYEQYF. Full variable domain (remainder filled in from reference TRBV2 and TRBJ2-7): EPEVTQTPSHQVTQMGQEVILRCVPISNHLYFYWYRQILGQKVEFLVSFYNNEISEKSEIFDDQFSVERPDGSNFTLKIRSTKLEDSAMYFCATYGGYEQYFGPGTRLTVT.

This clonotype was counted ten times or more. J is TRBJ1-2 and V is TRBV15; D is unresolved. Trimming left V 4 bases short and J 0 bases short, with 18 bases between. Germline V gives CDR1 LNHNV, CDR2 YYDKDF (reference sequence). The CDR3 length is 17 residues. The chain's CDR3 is CATSTLPGKIPNYGYTF. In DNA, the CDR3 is TGTGCCACCAGCACCCTCCCGGGGAAAATACCTAACTATGGCTACACCTTC.

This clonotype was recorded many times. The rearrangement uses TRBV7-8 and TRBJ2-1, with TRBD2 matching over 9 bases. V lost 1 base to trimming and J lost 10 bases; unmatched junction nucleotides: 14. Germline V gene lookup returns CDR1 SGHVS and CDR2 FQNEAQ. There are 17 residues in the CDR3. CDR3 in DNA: TGTGCCAGCAGCTTAGTTAGGCGCGCGGGGGGGGCGTTCGAGCAGTTCTTC. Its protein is CASSLVRRAGGAFEQFF.

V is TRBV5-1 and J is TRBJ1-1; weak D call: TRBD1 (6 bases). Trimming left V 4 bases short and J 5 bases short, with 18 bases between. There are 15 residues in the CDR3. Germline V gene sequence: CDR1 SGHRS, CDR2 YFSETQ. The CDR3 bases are TGCGCCAGCAGCGCCCCGCGGGGGGCTGGGACTGAAGCTTTCTTT. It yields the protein CASSAPRGAGTEAFF.

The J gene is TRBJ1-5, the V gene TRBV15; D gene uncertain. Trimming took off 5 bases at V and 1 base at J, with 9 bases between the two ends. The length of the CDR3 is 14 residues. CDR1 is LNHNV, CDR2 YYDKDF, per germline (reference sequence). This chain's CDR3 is CATSGSDSNQPQHF. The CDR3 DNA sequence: TGTGCCACCAGCGGATCGGACAGCAATCAGCCCCAGCATTTT.

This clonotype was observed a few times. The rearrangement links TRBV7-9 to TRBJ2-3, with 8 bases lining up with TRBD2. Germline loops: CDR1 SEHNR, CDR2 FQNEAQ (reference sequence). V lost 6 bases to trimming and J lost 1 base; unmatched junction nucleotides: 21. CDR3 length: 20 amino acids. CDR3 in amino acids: CASRGGQRGRPTDRTDTQYF. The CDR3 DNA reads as TGTGCCAGCAGAGGGGGTCAGCGGGGGCGTCCCACGGACCGCACAGATACGCAGTATTTT.

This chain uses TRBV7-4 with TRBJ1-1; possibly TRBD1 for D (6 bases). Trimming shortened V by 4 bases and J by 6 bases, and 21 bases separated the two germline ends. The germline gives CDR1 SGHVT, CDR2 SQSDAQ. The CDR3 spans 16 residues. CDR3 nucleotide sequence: TGTGCCAGCAGCTCGGGAAGGACAGACTGGACGCCTGAAGCTTTCTTT. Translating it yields CASSSGRTDWTPEAFF.

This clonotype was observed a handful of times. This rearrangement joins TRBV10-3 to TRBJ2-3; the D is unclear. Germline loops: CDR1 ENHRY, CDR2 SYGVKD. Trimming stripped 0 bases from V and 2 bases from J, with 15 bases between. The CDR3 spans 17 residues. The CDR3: CAISESTPALHTDTQYF. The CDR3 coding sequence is TGTGCCATCAGTGAGTCGACCCCAGCCTTGCACACAGATACGCAGTATTTT.

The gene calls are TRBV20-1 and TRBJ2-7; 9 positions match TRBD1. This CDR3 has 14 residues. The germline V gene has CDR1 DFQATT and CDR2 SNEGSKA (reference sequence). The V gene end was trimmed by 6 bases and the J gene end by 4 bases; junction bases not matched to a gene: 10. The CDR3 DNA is TGCAGTGCGAGGGGTGGGACAGGGCGATACGAGCAGTACTTC. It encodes CSARGGTGRYEQYF.

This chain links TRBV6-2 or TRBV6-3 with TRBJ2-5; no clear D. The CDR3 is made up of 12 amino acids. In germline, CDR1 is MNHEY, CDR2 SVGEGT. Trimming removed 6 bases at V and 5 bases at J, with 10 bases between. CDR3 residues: CASREGTETQYF. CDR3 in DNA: TGTGCCAGCAGGGAAGGTACGGAGACCCAGTACTTC.

CDR3 sequence reads: CASSQPGQVNTEAFF. The CDR3, as DNA: TGTGCCAGCAGCCAGCCGGGACAGGTGAACACTGAAGCTTTCTTT. The chain combines TRBV4-2 with TRBJ1-1, with 8 bases identical to TRBD1. Unmatched junction bases numbered 3, after V lost 3 bases and J lost 0 bases. Germline V gives CDR1 LGHNA, CDR2 YNFKEQ. The CDR3 sequence is 15 residues long.

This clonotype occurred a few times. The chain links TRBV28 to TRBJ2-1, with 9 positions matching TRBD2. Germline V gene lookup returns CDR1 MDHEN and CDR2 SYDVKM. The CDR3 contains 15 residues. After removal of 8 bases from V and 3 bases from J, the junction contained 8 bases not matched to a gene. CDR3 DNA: TGTGCCAGCTCCCTTCTAGCGGGGCTCTACAATGAGCAGTTCTTC. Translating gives CASSLLAGLYNEQFF.

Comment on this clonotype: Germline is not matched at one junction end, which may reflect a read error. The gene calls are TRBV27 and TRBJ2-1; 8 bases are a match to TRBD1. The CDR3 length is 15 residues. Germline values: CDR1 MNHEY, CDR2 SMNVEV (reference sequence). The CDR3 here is CAGRPGQGGVNEQFF. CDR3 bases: TGTGCCGGCAGGCCCGGACAGGGCGGGGTCAATGAGCAGTTCTTC.

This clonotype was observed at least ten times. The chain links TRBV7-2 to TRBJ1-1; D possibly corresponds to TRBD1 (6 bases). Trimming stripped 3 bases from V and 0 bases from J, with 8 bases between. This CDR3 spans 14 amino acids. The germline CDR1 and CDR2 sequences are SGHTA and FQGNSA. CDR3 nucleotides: TGTGCCAGCAGCTTGGGGGCCATGAACACTGAAGCTTTCTTT. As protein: CASSLGAMNTEAFF. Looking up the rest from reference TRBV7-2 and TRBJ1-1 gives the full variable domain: GAGVSQSPSNKVTEKGKDVELRCDPISGHTALYWYRQSLGQGLEFLIYFQGNSAPDKSGLPSDRFSAERTGGSVSTLTIQRTQQEDSAVYLCASSLGAMNTEAFFGQGTRLTVV.

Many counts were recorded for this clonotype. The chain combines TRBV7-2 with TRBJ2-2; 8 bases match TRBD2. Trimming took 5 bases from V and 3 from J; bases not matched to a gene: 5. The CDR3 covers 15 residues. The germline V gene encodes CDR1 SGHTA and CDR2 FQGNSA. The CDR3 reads CASSPGGGHTGELFF. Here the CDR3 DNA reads TGTGCCAGCAGCCCCGGGGGGGGTCACACCGGGGAGCTGTTTTTT. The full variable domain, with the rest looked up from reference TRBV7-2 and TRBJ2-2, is GAGVSQSPSNKVTEKGKDVELRCDPISGHTALYWYRQSLGQGLEFLIYFQGNSAPDKSGLPSDRFSAERTGGSVSTLTIQRTQQEDSAVYLCASSPGGGHTGELFFGEGSRLTVL.